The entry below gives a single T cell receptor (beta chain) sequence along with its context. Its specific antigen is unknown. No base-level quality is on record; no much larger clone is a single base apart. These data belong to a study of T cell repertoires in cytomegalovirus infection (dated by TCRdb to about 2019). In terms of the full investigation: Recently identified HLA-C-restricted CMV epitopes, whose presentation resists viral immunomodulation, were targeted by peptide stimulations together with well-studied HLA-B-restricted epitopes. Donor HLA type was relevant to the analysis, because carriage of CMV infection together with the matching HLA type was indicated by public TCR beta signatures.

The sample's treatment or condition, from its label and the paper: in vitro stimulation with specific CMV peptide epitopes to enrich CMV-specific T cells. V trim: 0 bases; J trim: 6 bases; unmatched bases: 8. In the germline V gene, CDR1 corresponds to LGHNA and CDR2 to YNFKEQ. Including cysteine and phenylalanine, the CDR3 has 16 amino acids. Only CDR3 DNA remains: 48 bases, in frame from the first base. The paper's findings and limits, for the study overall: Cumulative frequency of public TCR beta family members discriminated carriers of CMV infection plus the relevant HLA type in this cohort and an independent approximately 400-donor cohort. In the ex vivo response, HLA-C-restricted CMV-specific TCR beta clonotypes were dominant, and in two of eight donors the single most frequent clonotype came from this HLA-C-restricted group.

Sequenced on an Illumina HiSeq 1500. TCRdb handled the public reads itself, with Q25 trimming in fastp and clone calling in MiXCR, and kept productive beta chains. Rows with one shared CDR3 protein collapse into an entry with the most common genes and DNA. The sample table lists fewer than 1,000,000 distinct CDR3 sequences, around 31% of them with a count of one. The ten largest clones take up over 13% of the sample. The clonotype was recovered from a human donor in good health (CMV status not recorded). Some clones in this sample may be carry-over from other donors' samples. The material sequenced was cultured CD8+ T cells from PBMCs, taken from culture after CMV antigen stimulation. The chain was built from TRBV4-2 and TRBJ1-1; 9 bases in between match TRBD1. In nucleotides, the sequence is TGTGCCAGCAGCCAAGAGTGGGGACAGGGCAACGCTGAAGCTTTCTTT. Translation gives CASSQEWGQGNAEAFF.